The present TCR beta chain was sequenced within a study of T cells and Merkel cell carcinoma outcomes. Study conclusions and caveats: Reportedly, T-cell repertoire with density predicts Merkel cell carcinoma outcomes.

V was pared by 4 bases and J by 1 base, with 12 bases between. Per germline, CDR1 SGHRS and CDR2 YFSETQ. The CDR3 is made up of 16 amino acids. Note on this clone: The antigen remains undetermined.

The data were produced by immunoSEQ multiplex PCR, yet TCRdb's version contains in-frame clones alone and is incomplete. Found here are 15,000 to 25,000 clones, over 75% of them singletons; the top ten hold roughly 3.3%. The sequencing sample was made of tumor tissue from Merkel cell carcinoma. The chain carries TRBV5-1 and TRBJ2-6; D is ambiguous. The sequence was obtained from a human donor with Merkel cell carcinoma. The DNA for the CDR3 is TGCGCCAGCAGCCTTCTTTGGGTGTCTGGGGCCAACGTCCTGACTTTC. Translation: CASSLLWVSGANVLTF.